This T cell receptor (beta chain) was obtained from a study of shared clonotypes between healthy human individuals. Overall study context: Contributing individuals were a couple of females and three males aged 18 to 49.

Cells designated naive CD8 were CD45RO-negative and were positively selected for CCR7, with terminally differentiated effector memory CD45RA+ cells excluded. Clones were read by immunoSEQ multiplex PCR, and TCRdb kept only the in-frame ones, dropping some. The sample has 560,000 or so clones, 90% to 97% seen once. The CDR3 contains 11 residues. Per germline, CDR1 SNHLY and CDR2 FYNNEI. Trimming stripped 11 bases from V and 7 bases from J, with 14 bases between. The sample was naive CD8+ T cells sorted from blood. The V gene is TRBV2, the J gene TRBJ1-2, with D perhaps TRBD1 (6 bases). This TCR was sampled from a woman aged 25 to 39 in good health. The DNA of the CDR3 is TGTGCCGCGGCCAGGGGCCGTGGCTACACCTTC. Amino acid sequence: CAAARGRGYTF.